A selection of T cell receptor beta chains follows, all from one sample in a study of OX40 agonist ivuxolimab in advanced cancers. Measured with immunoSEQ multiplex PCR; TCRdb has only the in-frame clones, and not every one. The data show nearly 45,000 clones, with 75% to 90% seen just once and roughly 4.1% held by the top ten. The material sequenced was CD4+ or CD8+ T cells sorted from blood, taken in a trial of the OX40 agonist ivuxolimab. Receptors originate from an adult with an advanced solid tumor such as melanoma, head and neck, liver or kidney cancer. Each CDR3 is given with its conserved first and last residue. The D gene is left open where the match is weak. Clone size is given for some rows only: seen once, a few or many times, or a class if the clone is expanded.

j_call | d_call | clone_size | v_call | cdr3_aa | cdr3_nt
TRBJ1-2 | . | . | TRBV23-1 | CASSQSQGGGYTF | TGCGCCAGCAGTCAATCACAGGGAGGCGGCTACACCTTC
TRBJ1-4 | . | . | TRBV29-1 | CSVRQGSTNEKLFF | TGCAGCGTTCGGCAGGGATCCACTAATGAAAAACTGTTTTTT
TRBJ2-2 | . | . | TRBV18 | CASSPRHNLNTGELFF | TGTGCCAGCTCACCACGACATAATCTCAACACCGGGGAGCTGTTTTTT
TRBJ2-5 | . | . | TRBV10-3 | CAISEQETQYF | TGTGCCATCAGCGAGCAAGAGACCCAGTACTTC
TRBJ2-2 | TRBD2 | . | TRBV10-3 | CAISEPGTSGGAGELFF | TGTGCCATCAGTGAACCTGGGACTAGCGGGGGGGCCGGGGAGCTGTTTTTT
TRBJ2-1 | . | . | TRBV5-1 | CASSLAAGANEQFF | TGCGCCAGCAGCTTGGCGGCGGGGGCAAATGAGCAGTTCTTC
TRBJ2-1 | . | . | TRBV5-1 | CASSQQGNSYNEQFF | TGCGCCAGCAGCCAACAGGGTAACTCCTACAATGAGCAGTTCTTC
TRBJ1-2 | . | . | TRBV6-5 | CASSLTGNYGYTF | TGTGCCAGCAGTCTAACAGGGAACTATGGCTACACCTTC
TRBJ1-4 | . | . | TRBV28 | CASIGGANEKLFF | TGTGCCAGCATCGGAGGGGCTAATGAAAAACTGTTTTTT
TRBJ1-2 | TRBD1 | . | TRBV7-2 | CASSRDRTDGYTF | TGTGCCAGCAGCCGGGACAGGACGGACGGCTACACCTTC
TRBJ2-7 | TRBD1 | . | TRBV29-1 | CSVARTGAFYEQYF | TGCAGCGTTGCCCGGACAGGGGCATTCTACGAGCAGTACTTC
TRBJ1-4 | . | . | TRBV19 | CASSIEGPPSEKLFF | TGTGCCAGTAGTATAGAGGGCCCTCCAAGTGAAAAACTGTTTTTT
TRBJ2-7 | . | . | TRBV7-9 | CASSFGLERYEQYF | TGTGCCAGCAGCTTTGGCCTAGAGCGGTACGAGCAGTACTTC
TRBJ1-5 | TRBD1 | . | TRBV5-1 | CASSLRQGEQPQHF | TGCGCCAGCAGCTTGAGACAGGGTGAACAGCCCCAGCATTTT
TRBJ1-1 | TRBD1 | . | TRBV15 | CATSIPGQPLNTEAFF | TGTGCCACCAGCATACCGGGACAGCCGTTAAACACTGAAGCTTTCTTT
TRBJ1-2 | TRBD1 | . | TRBV10-3 | CAITQGQGGLYGYTF | TGTGCCATCACCCAGGGACAGGGGGGACTCTATGGCTACACCTTC
TRBJ1-6 | TRBD1 | once | TRBV4-3 | CASKNRGEGGDSPLHF | TGCGCCAGTAAAAACAGGGGGGAAGGTGGGGATTCACCCCTCCACTTT
TRBJ2-5 | TRBD1 | once | TRBV5-5 | CASSLGQGINQETQYF | TGTGCCAGCAGCTTAGGACAGGGAATAAACCAAGAGACCCAGTACTTC
TRBJ2-2 | . | . | TRBV7-9 | CASSLWEATGELFF | TGTGCCAGCAGCTTATGGGAAGCCACCGGGGAGCTGTTTTTT
TRBJ2-1 | . | . | TRBV18 | CASSPPGNGEQFF | TGTGCCAGCTCACCACCGGGGAATGGTGAGCAGTTCTTC
TRBJ2-3 | . | . | TRBV10-2 | CASRAQRHPTDTQYF | TGCGCCAGCAGGGCTCAGCGTCATCCCACGGATACGCAGTATTTT
TRBJ1-6 | TRBD1 | . | TRBV4-3 | CASSKDKGQDNSPLHF | TGCGCCAGCTCAAAAGATAAGGGACAGGATAATTCACCCCTCCACTTT
TRBJ1-5 | TRBD1 | once | TRBV6-5 | CASSHPRGNQPQHF | TGTGCCAGCAGCCACCCCAGGGGGAATCAGCCCCAGCATTTT
TRBJ1-1 | TRBD1 | . | TRBV6-1 | CASSEQGGTEAFF | TGTGCCAGCAGTGAACAGGGGGGTACTGAAGCTTTCTTT
TRBJ1-4 | . | . | TRBV5-1 | CASSPGGSATNEKLFF | TGCGCCAGCAGCCCGGGCGGCTCGGCAACTAATGAAAAACTGTTTTTT
TRBJ1-3 | . | . | TRBV9 | CASSVVGGNTIYF | TGTGCCAGCAGCGTAGTCGGTGGAAACACCATATATTTT
TRBJ2-3 | . | . | TRBV5-4 | CASSFGDTQYF | TGTGCCAGCAGCTTTGGAGATACGCAGTATTTT
TRBJ2-1 | TRBD1 | . | TRBV7-3 | CASSPQGGDRASFF | TGTGCCAGCAGCCCCCAGGGGGGGGACAGGGCAAGCTTCTTC